What follows describes a single TCR beta chain. The antigen remains undetermined. The data were produced by immunoSEQ multiplex PCR, yet TCRdb's version contains in-frame clones alone and is incomplete. The data show fewer than 110,000 clones, about nine tenths seen once. This sample was included in a study of T cell responses to AZD1222 COVID-19 vaccine. Whole-study results and caveats: Clonal diversity was possibly underestimated, and white British individuals and females predominated among donors.

V dropped 4 bases and J dropped 4; count of bases not matched to a gene: 1. Germline-derived CDR1 and CDR2 are SQVTM and ANQGSEA. The CDR3 length is 12 residues. This rearrangement joins TRBV29-1 to TRBJ2-1; 7 nucleotides line up with TRBD2. The receptor was isolated from an adult who received the AZD1222 COVID-19 vaccine. The material sequenced was peripheral blood, taken 28 days after the second AZD1222 dose. The CDR3 loop reads CSVGGGYNEQFF. The CDR3 nucleotides are TGCAGCGTTGGCGGGGGATACAATGAGCAGTTCTTC.